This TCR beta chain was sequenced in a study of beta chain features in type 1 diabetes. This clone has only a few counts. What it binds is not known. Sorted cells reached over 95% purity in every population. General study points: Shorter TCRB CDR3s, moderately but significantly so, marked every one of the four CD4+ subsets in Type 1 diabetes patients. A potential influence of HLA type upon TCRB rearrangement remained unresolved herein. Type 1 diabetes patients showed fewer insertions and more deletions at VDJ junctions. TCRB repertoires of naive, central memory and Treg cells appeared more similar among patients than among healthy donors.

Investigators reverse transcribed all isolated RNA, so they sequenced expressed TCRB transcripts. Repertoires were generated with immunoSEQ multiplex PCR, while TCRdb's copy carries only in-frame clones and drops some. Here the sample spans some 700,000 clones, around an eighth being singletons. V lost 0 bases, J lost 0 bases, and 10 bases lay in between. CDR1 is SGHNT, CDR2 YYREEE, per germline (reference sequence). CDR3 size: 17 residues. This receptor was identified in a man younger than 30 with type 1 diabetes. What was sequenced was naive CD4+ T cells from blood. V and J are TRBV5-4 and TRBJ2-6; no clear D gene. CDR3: CASSLGSISSGANVLTF. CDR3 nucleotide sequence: TGTGCCAGCAGCTTGGGCAGCATCTCCTCTGGGGCCAACGTCCTGACTTTC. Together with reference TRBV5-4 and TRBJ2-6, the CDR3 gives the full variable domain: ETGVTQSPTHLIKTRGQQVTLRCSSQSGHNTVSWYQQALGQGPQFIFQYYREEENGRGNFPPRFSGLQFPNYSSELNVNALELDDSALYLCASSLGSISSGANVLTFGAGSRLTVL.